This TCR beta chain was sequenced for a study of T-cell memory formation after mild COVID-19. Germline V gives CDR1 MNHEY, CDR2 SMNVEV (reference sequence). This CDR3 spans 13 amino acids. V dropped 6 bases and J dropped 3; count of bases not matched to a gene: 0. TCRdb called the 5' RACE reads again in MiXCR, with one record for every CDR3 protein. This sample yields 150,000 to 200,000 distinct CDR3 sequences, of which roughly 15% are seen a single time; roughly an eighth belongs to the top ten. The sequencing sample was made of PBMCs or a T cell subset sorted from them (not recorded which). This TCR came from an adult woman who had mild COVID-19 (a few samples of this study predate the infection). Cell type and time point are not known. The V call is TRBV27, the J call TRBJ2-5; 11 nucleotides line up with TRBD2. The CDR3 reads CASRLAGEETQYF. CDR3 DNA sequence: TGTGCCAGCAGACTAGCGGGGGAAGAGACCCAGTACTTC.